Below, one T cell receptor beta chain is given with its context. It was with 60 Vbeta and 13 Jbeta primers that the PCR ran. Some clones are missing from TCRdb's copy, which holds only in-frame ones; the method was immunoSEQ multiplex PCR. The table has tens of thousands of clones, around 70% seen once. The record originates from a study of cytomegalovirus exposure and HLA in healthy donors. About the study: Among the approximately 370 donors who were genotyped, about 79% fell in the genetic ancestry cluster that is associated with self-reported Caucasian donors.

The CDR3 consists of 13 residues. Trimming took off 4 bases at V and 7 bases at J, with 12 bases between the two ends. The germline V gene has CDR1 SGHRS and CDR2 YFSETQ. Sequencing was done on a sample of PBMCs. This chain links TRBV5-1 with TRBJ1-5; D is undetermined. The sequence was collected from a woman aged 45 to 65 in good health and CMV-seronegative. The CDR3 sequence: CASSLDLGQPQHF. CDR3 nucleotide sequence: TGCGCCAGCAGCCTAGATCTCGGGCAGCCCCAGCATTTT.